The T cell receptor (beta chain) under discussion was sequenced for a study of cytomegalovirus exposure and HLA in healthy donors. With 60 Vbeta and 13 Jbeta primers, the PCR was carried out. Method: immunoSEQ multiplex PCR; TCRdb's copy keeps in-frame clones and lacks some. The repertoire holds 210,000 or so clones, with 70% to 85% as singletons. Between the trimmed V and J ends, which lost 5 bases and 2 bases, there was a span of 13 bases. The CDR3 is 14 amino acids. Germline-derived CDR1 and CDR2 are GTSNPN and SVGIG (reference sequence). Specimen: PBMCs. The chain uses TRBV30 and TRBJ2-1; maybe TRBD2 (6 bases). This TCR derives from a middle-aged woman in good health and CMV-seronegative. CDR3: CAWSPGLPYNEQFF. The CDR3 DNA reads TGTGCCTGGTCGCCGGGACTCCCCTACAATGAGCAGTTCTTC.